The clone carrying this T cell receptor beta chain was counted a few times. The method was immunoSEQ multiplex PCR; TCRdb's version includes in-frame clones alone and lacks a portion of them. This table holds 150,000 to 200,000 clones, around 80% found once. This entry is derived from a study of cytotoxic CD8 clonotypes in ibrutinib-treated CLL. V was shortened by 3 bases and J by 8 bases, with 7 bases between the two germline ends. The CDR3 has 11 amino acids. Looked up from germline, CDR1 is SGHTA and CDR2 is FQGNSA. Genomic DNA in a quantity of about 2.1 micrograms was derived from cryopreserved PBMCs for TCR beta libraries.

This TCR was sampled from a human donor with chronic lymphocytic leukemia. This chain uses TRBV7-2 with TRBJ1-1, with D tentatively TRBD1 (5 bases). Material: PBMCs, obtained after 24 months of ibrutinib treatment. CDR3 in DNA: TGTGCCAGCAGCTTCCCAGGGGAAGCTTTCTTT. This gives the protein CASSFPGEAFF.